Following are 3 T cell receptor beta chains from one sample sequenced in a study of identical twins. MiXCR was run by TCRdb on the 5' RACE reads, yielding one entry per CDR3 protein. The data contain 1,800,000 or so distinct CDR3 sequences, more than 30% of them singletons. Sequencing was done on a sample of cord blood. The receptor set was obtained from a newborn girl in good health.

The J gene is TRBJ1-2, the V gene TRBV27; no clear D gene. This CDR3 has 16 residues. V was pared by 4 bases and J by 0 bases, with 15 bases between. Per germline, CDR1 MNHEY and CDR2 SMNVEV (reference sequence). CDR3: CASSSTNRYPNYGYTF. For the CDR3, the DNA is TGTGCCAGCAGTTCCACTAACCGCTACCCTAACTATGGCTACACCTTC.

The chain is built from TRBV4-1 and TRBJ1-1; TRBD1 agrees at 8 bases. The CDR3 spans 15 residues. V dropped 0 bases and J dropped 6; count of bases not matched to a gene: 6. CDR1 is MGHRA, CDR2 YSYEKL, per germline. The CDR3 spells CASSQDGTGRAEAFF. The CDR3 DNA reads as TGCGCCAGCAGCCAAGATGGGACAGGAAGAGCTGAAGCTTTCTTT.

The chain carries TRBV5-1 and TRBJ2-1; 11 nucleotides agree with TRBD2. There are 16 residues in the CDR3. After removal of 5 bases from V and 2 bases from J, the junction contained 6 bases not matched to a gene. Per germline, CDR1 SGHRS and CDR2 YFSETQ. DNA for the CDR3: TGCGCCAGCAGGATCCTTAGCGGGGGGGCCTACAATGAGCAGTTCTTC. Amino acid sequence: CASRILSGGAYNEQFF.